Each of the 7 T cell receptor beta chains below was sequenced from the same sample in a study of beta chain features in type 1 diabetes. Reverse transcribing all isolated RNA meant expressed TCRB transcripts were sequenced. The protocol was immunoSEQ multiplex PCR, while the TCRdb copy is restricted to in-frame clones and leaves out a portion. The table has 350,000 to 450,000 clones, about 15% seen once. The sequencing sample was made of naive CD4+ T cells from blood. These receptors all come from a woman aged 18-35 years in good health.

This clone was counted a few times. The chain uses TRBV29-1 and TRBJ2-3; D ambiguous. Germline V gene sequence: CDR1 SQVTM, CDR2 ANQGSEA. V lost 0 bases and J lost 1, with 8 bases in between. This CDR3 region has 14 residues. The CDR3 spells CSVEDPSRTDTQYF. The DNA for the CDR3 is TGCAGCGTTGAAGACCCGAGTCGCACAGATACGCAGTATTTT.

This clone was detected a few times. The V gene is TRBV6-5, the J gene TRBJ2-1; 9 bases are shared with TRBD1. CDR3 length: 15 residues. Trimming at V came to 5 bases and at J to 5 bases, leaving 7 bases not matched to a gene. Germline values: CDR1 MNHEY, CDR2 SVGAGI. The CDR3 loop is CASSADRGSNNEQFF. In DNA form, the CDR3 reads TGTGCCAGCAGTGCCGACAGGGGGTCTAACAATGAGCAGTTCTTC.

The V call is TRBV2, the J call TRBJ1-1, with TRBD1 identical over 7 bases. Germline assignment: CDR1 SNHLY and CDR2 FYNNEI. The trim removed 5 bases at V and 4 bases at J, leaving 13 bases unmatched. This CDR3 has 16 amino acids. The CDR3 is CASSPHSTGAGTEAFF. The CDR3 nucleotides are TGTGCCAGCAGTCCACATTCTACAGGGGCGGGCACTGAAGCTTTCTTT. Using reference TRBV2 and TRBJ1-1 for the parts outside the CDR3, the full variable domain is EPEVTQTPSHQVTQMGQEVILRCVPISNHLYFYWYRQILGQKVEFLVSFYNNEISEKSEIFDDQFSVERPDGSNFTLKIRSTKLEDSAMYFCASSPHSTGAGTEAFFGQGTRLTVV.

The J gene is TRBJ2-3, the V gene TRBV29-1; TRBD2 aligns across 7 bases. V trimming: 4 bases; J trimming: 0 bases; junction bases outside the gene matches: 4. This CDR3 has 14 residues. Germline CDR1 and CDR2: SQVTM and ANQGSEA. CDR3 residues: CSVASSGSTDTQYF. DNA for the CDR3: TGCAGCGTTGCTTCTAGCGGTAGCACAGATACGCAGTATTTT.

This chain joins TRBV2 and TRBJ2-1; 11 bases align to TRBD2. The CDR3 totals 14 residues. Trimming cost V 6 bases and J 8 bases; bases outside gene matches: 6. Germline CDR1 SNHLY, CDR2 FYNNEI. CDR3 bases: TGTGCCAGCAGGCTAGCGGGAGGTACCTATGAGCAGTTCTTC. This sequence encodes CASRLAGGTYEQFF.

A few counts support this clone. The chain links TRBV18 to TRBJ1-2, with D hard to call. From germline, CDR1 is KGHSH and CDR2 LQKENI. Trimming pared 6 bases from V and 4 bases from J, leaving 21 bases between. CDR3 size: 16 residues. CDR3 sequence (DNA): TGTGCCAGCTCCCTAAGGTCTGAGGCCGTCGGCTATGGCTACACCTTC. As protein: CASSLRSEAVGYGYTF.

The chain employs TRBV6-6 and TRBJ2-5; the D gene is possibly TRBD1 (5 bases). Germline CDR1 is MNHNY and CDR2 is SVGAGI (reference sequence). Between the trimmed V and J ends, which lost 5 bases and 1 base, there was a span of 11 bases. The CDR3 totals 14 residues. This CDR3 is CASSRQSLQETQYF. As DNA, the CDR3 is TGTGCCAGCAGTAGACAGTCGCTCCAAGAGACCCAGTACTTC.